The 8 T cell receptor beta chains below all came from one sample that was sequenced in a study of cytomegalovirus exposure and HLA in healthy donors. The PCR contained 60 Vbeta and 13 Jbeta primers. Sequenced by immunoSEQ multiplex PCR; TCRdb stores in-frame clones only, minus some. The sample table sets out about 67,000 clones. What was sequenced was PBMCs. The receptors here all came from a woman aged 25 to 39 in good health and CMV-seronegative.

CDR3 DNA: TGTGCCAGCAGTGCGACAGGTATCCTCGGCTATGGCTACACCTTC. Amino acid sequence: CASSATGILGYGYTF. V is TRBV28 and J is TRBJ1-2; D perhaps matches TRBD1 (6 bases). The CDR3 is made up of 15 amino acids. Trimming shortened V by 5 bases and J by 4 bases, and 17 bases separated the two germline ends. Germline V gene lookup returns CDR1 MDHEN and CDR2 SYDVKM.

The chain couples TRBV4-2 to TRBJ1-5, with unresolved D. CDR1 is LGHNA and CDR2 is YNFKEQ in the germline V gene. The CDR3 extends over 15 amino acids. The V and J ends lost 0 bases and 4 bases respectively, with 10 bases between them. CDR3 in amino acids: CASSQDGEGNQPQHF. CDR3 nucleotide sequence: TGTGCCAGCAGCCAAGATGGGGAGGGAAATCAGCCCCAGCATTTT.

Note on this clone: A junction end diverges from the germline sequence, so it may reflect a read error. J is TRBJ1-5 and V is TRBV30, with TRBD1 as a possible D gene (5 bases). This CDR3 comprises 14 residues. From germline, CDR1 is GTSNPN and CDR2 SVGIG (reference sequence). The CDR3: CAWSVYRGNQHQHF. DNA for the CDR3: TGTGCCTGGAGTGTATATCGGGGGAATCAGCACCAGCATTTT.

The genes are TRBV4-1 and TRBJ2-7; D not resolved. The CDR3 spans 13 residues. The germline V and J ends were trimmed by 2 bases and 4 bases, with 9 bases remaining between them. From germline, CDR1 is MGHRA and CDR2 YSYEKL. CDR3 loop: CASSQNLGYEQYF. CDR3 coding DNA: TGCGCCAGCAGCCAAAACCTAGGATACGAGCAGTACTTC.

This rearrangement joins TRBV5-6 to TRBJ1-2; 8 nucleotides align to TRBD1. Germline loops: CDR1 SGHDT, CDR2 YYEEEE. V lost 2 bases to trimming and J lost 8 bases; unmatched junction nucleotides: 5. This CDR3 comprises 13 residues. In nucleotides, the CDR3 is TGTGCCAGCAGCTTAGGGACAGGAGGAGGCTACACCTTC. Translation: CASSLGTGGGYTF.

The chain links TRBV5-1 to TRBJ2-1; D is perhaps TRBD2 (7 bases). There are 18 residues in the CDR3. V was pared by 3 bases and J by 5 bases, with 24 bases between. Germline lookup yields CDR1 SGHRS and CDR2 YFSETQ. CDR3 DNA: TGCGCCAGCAGCTCCTACGGGGGGCTCTACCGGGGGAACAATGAGCAGTTCTTC. It encodes CASSSYGGLYRGNNEQFF. The variable domain in full, completed from reference TRBV5-1 and TRBJ2-1, reads KAGVTQTPRYLIKTRGQQVTLSCSPISGHRSVSWYQQTPGQGLQFLFEYFSETQRNKGNFPGRFSGRQFSNSRSEMNVSTLELGDSALYLCASSSYGGLYRGNNEQFFGPGTRLTVL.

Here the CDR3 reads CASSSPTSGVQETQYF. The CDR3 nucleotides are TGTGCCAGCAGTTCCCCGACTAGCGGGGTCCAAGAGACCCAGTACTTC. This chain uses TRBV27 with TRBJ2-5; 11 nucleotides align to TRBD2. The germline CDR1 and CDR2 sequences are MNHEY and SMNVEV (reference sequence). The V and J ends lost 4 bases and 1 base, in that order; junction bases with no gene match: 5. The CDR3 contains 16 residues.

This rearrangement joins TRBV29-1 to TRBJ2-7; TRBD1 matches 9 bases. The CDR3 totals 13 residues. Losses at the gene ends were 6 bases for V and 0 bases for J; bases not matched to a gene: 3. From germline, CDR1 is SQVTM and CDR2 ANQGSEA. CDR3 sequence (DNA): TGCAGCGTGGGGACAGGGAGCTCCTACGAGCAGTACTTC. This translates into CSVGTGSSYEQYF.